Sequencing of this T cell receptor (beta chain) was carried out in a study of blood T cell repertoires in COVID-19. On the study more broadly: COVID-19 samples, acute and convalescent, were from the United States, Italy and Spain. Sample material is recorded as cDNA or gDNA derived from T cells, B-cell-depleted T cells, or PBMCs.

The CDR3 runs to 11 residues. Germline loops: CDR1 DFQATT, CDR2 SNEGSKA (reference sequence). V was trimmed by 3 bases and J by 3 bases, leaving 6 bases between them. As originally analysed: Cell counts per sample came from amplifying reference gene primers. Generated by immunoSEQ multiplex PCR, the TCRdb table keeps only in-frame clones and is missing some. V and J calls and clone size follow that table, whereas D and trimming were derived from the DNA. The data contain about 68,000 clones, approximately 88% of them singletons. The source material was peripheral blood. The TCR sequence derives from a man aged 45-65 years with active COVID-19. The chain has TRBV20-1 and TRBJ2-7; D is undetermined. CDR3 residues: CSASGYYEQYF. The CDR3 DNA reads as TGCAGTGCTAGCGGGTACTACGAGCAGTACTTC.